This TCR beta chain was documented in a study of OX40 agonist ivuxolimab in advanced cancers. Study at large: Patients treated during dose escalation were battling hepatocellular carcinoma, melanoma, renal cell or head and neck cancer. With a range of roughly 20 to 80, age averaged approximately 60 years, and 65% to 90% were male. Earlier treatment with anti-PD-1, anti-PD-L1 or anti-CTLA-4 was permitted, and roughly 40% had received some.

Germline assignment: CDR1 LGHNA and CDR2 YSLEER. V dropped 1 base and J dropped 3 bases, with 4 bases sitting between them. The CDR3 runs to 12 residues. TCRdb's copy holds only in-frame clones and misses some; the assay was immunoSEQ multiplex PCR. The data show 60,000 to 75,000 clones, approximately 91% seen once. In regard to this clone: Its antigen is unknown.

Study outcomes and limitations: At 0.1 to 3.0 mg/kg and by week 6, CD4+ and CD8+ T cells in the blood had expanded clonally.

The sequencing here drew on CD4+ or CD8+ T cells sorted from blood, taken in a trial of the OX40 agonist ivuxolimab. The chain links TRBV4-3 to TRBJ2-7; no clear D. This TCR derives from an adult with an advanced solid tumor such as melanoma, head and neck, liver or kidney cancer. CDR3 in DNA: TGCGCCAGCAGCCAAGGGGGCTACGAGCAGTACTTC. This gives the protein CASSQGGYEQYF.